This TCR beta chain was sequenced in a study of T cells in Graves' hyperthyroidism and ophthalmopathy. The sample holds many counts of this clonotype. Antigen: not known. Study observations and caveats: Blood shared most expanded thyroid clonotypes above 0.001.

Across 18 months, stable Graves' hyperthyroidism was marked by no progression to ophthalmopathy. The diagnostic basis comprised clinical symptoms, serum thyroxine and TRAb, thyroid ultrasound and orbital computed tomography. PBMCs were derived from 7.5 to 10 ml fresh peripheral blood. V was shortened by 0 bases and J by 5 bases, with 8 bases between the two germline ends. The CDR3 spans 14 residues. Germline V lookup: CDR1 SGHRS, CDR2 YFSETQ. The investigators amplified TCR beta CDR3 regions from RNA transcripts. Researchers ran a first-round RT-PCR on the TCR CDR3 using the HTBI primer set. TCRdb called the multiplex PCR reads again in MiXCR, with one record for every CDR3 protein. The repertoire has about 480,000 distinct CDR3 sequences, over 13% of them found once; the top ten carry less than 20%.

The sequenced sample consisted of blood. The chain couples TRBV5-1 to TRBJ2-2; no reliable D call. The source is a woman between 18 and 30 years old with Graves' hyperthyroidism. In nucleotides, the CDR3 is TGCGCCAGCAGCTTGGCCGTGAGGACCGGGGAGCTGTTTTTT. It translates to CASSLAVRTGELFF.